This entry describes one T cell receptor beta chain. These data are taken from a study of T cell changes during pregnancy in multiple sclerosis. Data came from immunoSEQ multiplex PCR; TCRdb stores just in-frame clones and leaves some out. In the table there are about 86,000 clones, more than 85% of which are singletons. Per the germline V gene, CDR1 is LGHNA and CDR2 is YSLEER. The CDR3 sequence is 17 residues long. The V end was cut by 0 bases, the J end by 0 bases, with 14 bases between. This sequence was found in a female donor in good health, enrolled as a control in a pregnancy study. The chain carries TRBV4-3 and TRBJ1-1; D uncertain. Sequenced here: peripheral blood, sampled in the first trimester of pregnancy. The chain's CDR3 is CASSQDRPGGMNTEAFF. CDR3 nucleotide sequence: TGCGCCAGCAGCCAAGATCGTCCGGGAGGGATGAACACTGAAGCTTTCTTT.